The clone carrying this T cell receptor (beta chain) was recorded many times. The antigen is not known. This entry is derived from a study of CD8 T cells in ankylosing spondylitis. The study's findings and limits: It appeared that ankylosing spondylitis blood was characterized by a TCR beta motif of eight highly homologous variants.

Quantitative barcoded 5'-RACE was used to prepare TCR beta libraries. Each CDR3 protein gets one entry after TCRdb re-called the 5' RACE reads with MiXCR. The data show some 140,000 distinct CDR3 sequences, approximately 10% seen once. Input material: blood, either unsorted or a sorted T cell fraction (not recorded which). The clonotype originates from a female donor with ankylosing spondylitis or in good health (not recorded which).

CDR3 region: CASSLTDSSEAFF. The CDR3 bases are TGTGCCAGCAGCTTAACGGACAGTTCTGAAGCTTTCTTT. The chain links TRBV7-3 to TRBJ1-1; D possibly corresponds to TRBD1 (6 bases). The germline V gene has CDR1 SGHTA and CDR2 FQGTGA. CDR3 size: 13 residues. The ends were cut back, 0 bases at V and 6 bases at J, with 8 bases in the middle.